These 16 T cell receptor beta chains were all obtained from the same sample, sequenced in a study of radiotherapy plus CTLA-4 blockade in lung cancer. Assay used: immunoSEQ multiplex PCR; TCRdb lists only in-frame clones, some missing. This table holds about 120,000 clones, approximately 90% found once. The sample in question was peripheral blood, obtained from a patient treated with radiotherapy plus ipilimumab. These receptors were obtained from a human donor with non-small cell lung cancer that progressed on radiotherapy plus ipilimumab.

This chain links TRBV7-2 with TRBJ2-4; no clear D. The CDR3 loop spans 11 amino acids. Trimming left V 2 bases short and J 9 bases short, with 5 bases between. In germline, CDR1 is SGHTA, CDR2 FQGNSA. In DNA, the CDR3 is TGTGCCAGCAGCTTAATAGGCATTCAGTACTTC. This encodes CASSLIGIQYF.

DNA for the CDR3: TGTGCCAGCAGTCGCCCTGGGGCCAACGTCCTGACTTTC. Translating gives CASSRPGANVLTF. The J gene is TRBJ2-6, the V gene TRBV6-5; the D is unclear. V lost 5 bases, J lost 2 bases, and 4 bases lay in between. The germline V gene encodes CDR1 MNHEY and CDR2 SVGAGI. The CDR3 has 13 residues.

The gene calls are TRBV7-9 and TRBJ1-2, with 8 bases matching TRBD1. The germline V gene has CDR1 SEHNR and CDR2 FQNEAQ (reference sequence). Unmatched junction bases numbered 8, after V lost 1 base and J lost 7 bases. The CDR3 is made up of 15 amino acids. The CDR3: CASSLEGRGLSGYTF. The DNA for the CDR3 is TGTGCCAGCAGCTTAGAGGGCAGGGGGCTTAGTGGCTACACCTTC.

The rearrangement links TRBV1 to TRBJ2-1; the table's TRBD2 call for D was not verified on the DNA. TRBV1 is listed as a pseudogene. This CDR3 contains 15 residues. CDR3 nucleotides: TGCACCAGCAGCCAAGAGCGGGAGAGATACAATGAGCAGTTCTTC. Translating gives CTSSQERERYNEQFF.

The CDR3 DNA reads TGCGCCAGCAGCTCCGGGACAGGGTACTATGGCTACACCTTC. Its protein product is CASSSGTGYYGYTF. The rearrangement links TRBV5-1 to TRBJ1-2, with 9 bases lining up with TRBD1. J gave up 3 bases and V 3 bases, and 3 bases lay outside the gene matches. The CDR3 runs 14 residues. CDR1 is SGHRS and CDR2 is YFSETQ in the germline V gene.

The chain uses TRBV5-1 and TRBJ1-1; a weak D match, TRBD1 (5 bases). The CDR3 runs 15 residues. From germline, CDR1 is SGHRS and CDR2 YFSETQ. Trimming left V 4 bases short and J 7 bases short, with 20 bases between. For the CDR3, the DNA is TGCGCCAGCAGCGGAGCAGGGAGCCTGGCGTATGAAGCTTTCTTT. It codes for CASSGAGSLAYEAFF. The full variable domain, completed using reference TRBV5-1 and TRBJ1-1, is KAGVTQTPRYLIKTRGQQVTLSCSPISGHRSVSWYQQTPGQGLQFLFEYFSETQRNKGNFPGRFSGRQFSNSRSEMNVSTLELGDSALYLCASSGAGSLAYEAFFGQGTRLTVV.

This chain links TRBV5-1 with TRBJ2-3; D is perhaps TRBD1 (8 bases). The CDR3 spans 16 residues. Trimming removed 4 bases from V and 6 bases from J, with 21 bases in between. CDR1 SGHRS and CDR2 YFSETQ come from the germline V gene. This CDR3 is CASSKGEGQVRDTQYF. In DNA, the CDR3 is TGCGCCAGCAGCAAGGGGGAGGGACAGGTACGGGATACGCAGTATTTT.

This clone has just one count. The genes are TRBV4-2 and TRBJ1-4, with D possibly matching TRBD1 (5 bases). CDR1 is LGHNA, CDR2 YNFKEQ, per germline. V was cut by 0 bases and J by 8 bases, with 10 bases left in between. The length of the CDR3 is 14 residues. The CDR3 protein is CASSQEFGTEKLFF. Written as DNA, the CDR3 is TGTGCCAGCAGCCAAGAGTTCGGGACCGAAAAACTGTTTTTT.

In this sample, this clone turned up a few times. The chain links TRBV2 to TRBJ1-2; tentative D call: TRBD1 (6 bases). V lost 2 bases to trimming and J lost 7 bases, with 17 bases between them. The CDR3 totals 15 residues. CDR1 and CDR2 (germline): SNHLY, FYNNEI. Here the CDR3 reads CASSELLGGSFGYTF. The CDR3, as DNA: TGTGCCAGCAGTGAATTGCTAGGGGGATCTTTTGGCTACACCTTC.

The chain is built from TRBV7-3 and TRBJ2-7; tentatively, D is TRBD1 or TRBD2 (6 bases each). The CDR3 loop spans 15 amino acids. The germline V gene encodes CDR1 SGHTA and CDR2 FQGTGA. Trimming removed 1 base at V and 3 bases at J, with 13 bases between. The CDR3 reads CASSLKGGPNYEQYF. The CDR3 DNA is TGTGCCAGCAGCTTAAAGGGGGGACCCAACTACGAGCAGTACTTC.

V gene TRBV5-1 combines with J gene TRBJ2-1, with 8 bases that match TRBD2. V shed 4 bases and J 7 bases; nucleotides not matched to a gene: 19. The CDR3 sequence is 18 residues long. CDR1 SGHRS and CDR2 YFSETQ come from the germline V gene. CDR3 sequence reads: CASSPRGSGESSRNEQFF. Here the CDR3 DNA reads TGCGCCAGCAGCCCCCGGGGTAGCGGGGAGTCCTCGAGGAATGAGCAGTTCTTC.

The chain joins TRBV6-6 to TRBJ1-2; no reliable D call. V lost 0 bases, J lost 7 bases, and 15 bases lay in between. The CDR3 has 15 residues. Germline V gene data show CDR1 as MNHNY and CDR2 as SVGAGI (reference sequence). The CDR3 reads CASSYSLEQLVGYTF. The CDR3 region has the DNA TGTGCCAGCAGTTACTCGTTAGAGCAGTTAGTTGGCTACACCTTC.

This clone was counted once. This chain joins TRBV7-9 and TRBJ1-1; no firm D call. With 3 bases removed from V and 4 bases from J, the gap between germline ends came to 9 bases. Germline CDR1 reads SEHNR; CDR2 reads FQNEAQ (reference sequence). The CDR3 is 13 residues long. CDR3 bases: TGTGCCAGCAGCTTGGGGTTTGGCACTGAAGCTTTCTTT. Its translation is CASSLGFGTEAFF.

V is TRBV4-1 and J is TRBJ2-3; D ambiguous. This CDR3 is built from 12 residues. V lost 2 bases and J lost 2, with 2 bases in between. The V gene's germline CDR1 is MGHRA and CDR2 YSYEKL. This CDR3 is CASSQFTDTQYF. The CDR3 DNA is TGCGCCAGCAGCCAATTCACAGATACGCAGTATTTT.

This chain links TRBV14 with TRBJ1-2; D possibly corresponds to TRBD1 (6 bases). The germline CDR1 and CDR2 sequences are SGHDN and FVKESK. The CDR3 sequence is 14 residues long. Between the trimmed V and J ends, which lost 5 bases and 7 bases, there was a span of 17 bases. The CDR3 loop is CASSFRGQPFGYTF. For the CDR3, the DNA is TGTGCCAGCAGCTTCCGGGGGCAGCCCTTTGGCTACACCTTC.

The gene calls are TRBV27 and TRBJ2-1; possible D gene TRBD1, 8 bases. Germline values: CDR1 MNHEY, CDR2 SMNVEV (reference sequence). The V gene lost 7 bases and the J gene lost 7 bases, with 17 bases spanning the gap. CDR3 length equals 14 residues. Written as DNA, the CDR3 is TGTGCCAGCACTACAGGGGGGGCTCGAAATGAGCAGTTCTTC. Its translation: CASTTGGARNEQFF.